A single sample gave rise to the 24 T cell receptor beta chains below, sequenced in a study of type 1 and type 2 diabetes patients. The PCR template was genomic DNA. The TCR beta CDR3 region was amplified using 30 forward and 13 reverse primers. Via MiXCR, TCRdb re-called the multiplex PCR reads, giving one row per CDR3 protein. In the table there are about 290,000 distinct CDR3 sequences, approximately 45% of which are singletons. The sample taken for sequencing was peripheral blood mononuclear cells (PBMCs). The receptors stem from a man between 18 and 29 years old with type 2 diabetes.

This sequence joins TRBV12-3 or TRBV12-4 and TRBJ1-5; 7 bases are shared with TRBD1. This CDR3 has 15 residues. Germline trimming cut 6 bases from V and 6 bases from J; bases unmatched to any gene: 11. The DNA of the CDR3 is TGTGCCAGCAGCGTCGCCGGCGAGGGGGCTCAGCCCCAGCATTTT. Translating it yields CASSVAGEGAQPQHF.

This clonotype was counted a single time. The chain has TRBV30 and TRBJ1-1; 7 bases map to TRBD1. CDR1 GTSNPN and CDR2 SVGIG come from the germline V gene (reference sequence). The CDR3 is 15 residues long. After removal of 8 bases from V and 4 bases from J, the junction contained 16 bases not matched to a gene. CDR3 DNA sequence: TGTGCCCAAGCAGGGGGTCCAATAAAGGCCACTGAAGCTTTCTTT. It yields the protein CAQAGGPIKATEAFF.

V usage is TRBV19 and J usage is TRBJ2-1, with 14 bases matching TRBD2. Germline V gives CDR1 LNHDA, CDR2 SQIVND (reference sequence). The CDR3 runs to 16 residues. V shed 5 bases and J 4 bases; nucleotides not matched to a gene: 4. In DNA form, the CDR3 reads TGTGCCAGTAGTGGAGGACTAGCGGGGGGTTACAATGAGCAGTTCTTC. It codes for CASSGGLAGGYNEQFF.

J is TRBJ2-2 and V is TRBV24-1, with D possibly being TRBD1 (6 bases). The CDR3 has 16 residues. Trimming shortened V by 2 bases and J by 0 bases, and 9 bases separated the two germline ends. Per the germline V gene, CDR1 is KGHDR and CDR2 is SFDVKD. CDR3 DNA: TGTGCCACCAGTGATTCCCGGACAGCGAACACCGGGGAGCTGTTTTTT. Translation gives CATSDSRTANTGELFF.

CDR3 residues: CASTRRASGISTDTQYF. The CDR3 DNA is TGTGCCAGCACTCGTAGGGCTAGCGGGATCAGCACAGATACGCAGTATTTT. This sequence joins TRBV11-2 and TRBJ2-3; 9 nucleotides agree with TRBD2. Germline-derived CDR1 and CDR2 are SGHAT and FQNNGV. There are 17 residues in the CDR3. J lost 0 bases, V lost 7 bases, and 11 bases had no gene match. The full variable domain, in which reference TRBV11-2 and TRBJ2-3 provide the parts outside the CDR3, is EAGVAQSPRYKIIEKRQSVAFWCNPISGHATLYWYQQILGQGPKLLIQFQNNGVVDDSQLPKDRFSAERLKGVDSTLKIQPAKLEDSAVYLCASTRRASGISTDTQYFGPGTRLTVL.

This clonotype came up a few times. The chain recombines TRBV7-8 with TRBJ2-1; 10 bases line up with TRBD2. Germline loops: CDR1 SGHVS, CDR2 FQNEAQ. CDR3 size: 17 residues. V lost 7 bases and J lost 3; bases outside the gene matches: 12. The CDR3 here is CASTRGAWTSGYNEQFF. CDR3 bases: TGTGCCAGCACTCGCGGGGCCTGGACTAGCGGCTACAATGAGCAGTTCTTC.

This clonotype was counted a few times. The rearrangement uses TRBV7-2 and TRBJ2-5; possible D gene TRBD1, 5 bases. Germline V gene data show CDR1 as SGHTA and CDR2 as FQGNSA. This CDR3 region has 15 residues. Trimming removed 1 base from V and 3 bases from J, with 12 bases in between. CDR3 sequence: CASSLVGQIKETQYF. In DNA form, the CDR3 reads TGTGCCAGCAGCTTAGTAGGACAAATAAAAGAGACCCAGTACTTC.

The chain has TRBV19 and TRBJ2-4; 9 nucleotides match TRBD2. V lost 6 bases, J lost 4 bases, and 10 bases stayed unmatched. CDR3 length equals 16 residues. The germline V gene encodes CDR1 LNHDA and CDR2 SQIVND (reference sequence). The CDR3 region is CASSPRTSEIKNIQYF. CDR3 nucleotide sequence: TGTGCCAGTAGCCCGAGGACTAGCGAGATAAAAAACATTCAGTACTTC.

In its sample, this clonotype was seen a few times. The genes are TRBV28 and TRBJ2-5, with D unresolved. The DNA matches TRBJ2-1 better at its end, which makes the J call doubtful. This CDR3 contains 11 residues. Germline-derived CDR1 and CDR2 are MDHEN and SYDVKM. The CDR3 DNA reads TGTGCCAGCAGTTTGAACAGTGAGCAGTTCTTC. Its protein product is CASSLNSEQFF.

The CDR3 reads CATSESGGETQYF. Written as DNA, the CDR3 is TGTGCCACCAGTGAGTCAGGGGGGGAGACCCAGTACTTC. The chain has TRBV24-1 and TRBJ2-5, with a weak D call TRBD1 (7 bases). With 4 bases removed from V and 5 bases from J, the gap between germline ends came to 10 bases. CDR1 and CDR2 (germline): KGHDR, SFDVKD. The CDR3 runs 13 residues.

The rearrangement uses TRBV20-1 and TRBJ2-1; TRBD2 aligns across 7 bases. Germline CDR1 DFQATT, CDR2 SNEGSKA (reference sequence). Trimming at V came to 1 base and at J to 2 bases, leaving 8 bases not matched to a gene. The CDR3 runs to 16 residues. Here the CDR3 reads CSARGASGQPYNEQFF. CDR3 in DNA: TGCAGTGCTAGAGGGGCTAGCGGACAACCCTACAATGAGCAGTTCTTC.

There are many counts of this clonotype. The chain combines TRBV11-2 with TRBJ1-1; D not resolved. Germline CDR1 SGHAT, CDR2 FQNNGV. Trimming cost V 5 bases and J 3 bases, with 7 bases left between them. The CDR3 has 12 residues. CDR3 sequence (DNA): TGTGCCAGCAGCCTTAGTTACACTGAAGCTTTCTTT. The encoded protein is CASSLSYTEAFF.

This chain uses TRBV6-1 with TRBJ2-2; possibly TRBD1 for D (6 bases). This CDR3 has 15 residues. Germline assignment: CDR1 MNHNS and CDR2 SASEGT. V was cut by 6 bases and J by 0 bases, with 11 bases left in between. The CDR3 nucleotides read TGTGCCAGCAGGGTAGACAGGTCGAACACCGGGGAGCTGTTTTTT. Its translation: CASRVDRSNTGELFF.

V is TRBV15 and J is TRBJ2-1; 7 nucleotides line up with TRBD2. The CDR3 has 16 amino acids. V dropped 4 bases and J dropped 5; count of bases not matched to a gene: 11. The V gene's germline CDR1 is LNHNV and CDR2 YYDKDF (reference sequence). This chain's CDR3 is CATSIGREGRNNEQFF. CDR3 bases: TGTGCCACCAGCATTGGGAGGGAGGGACGCAACAATGAGCAGTTCTTC.

The rearrangement uses TRBV2 and TRBJ2-2, with D perhaps given as TRBD1 or TRBD2 (6 bases each). This CDR3 contains 15 residues. Trimming cost V 5 bases and J 4 bases, with 14 bases left between them. Per germline, CDR1 SNHLY and CDR2 FYNNEI. For the CDR3, the DNA is TGTGCCAGCAGTCGATTTGGAGGGGGCACCGGGGAGCTGTTTTTT. Translated: CASSRFGGGTGELFF.

The rearrangement links TRBV5-1 to TRBJ2-1; 14 positions match TRBD2. Germline V CDR1 and CDR2: SGHRS, YFSETQ. The V segment lost 3 bases and the J segment 10 bases; nucleotides outside the gene matches: 6. CDR3 size: 15 residues. CDR3 loop: CASSWGLAGAEEQFF. The CDR3 DNA reads TGCGCCAGCAGCTGGGGACTAGCGGGGGCCGAGGAGCAGTTCTTC.

J is TRBJ2-2 and V is TRBV12-3 or TRBV12-4; 9 bases match TRBD2. The CDR3 runs 15 residues. J was trimmed by 7 bases and V by 3 bases; bases with no gene match: 6. The chain's CDR3 is CASSFLRGGGGELFF. The CDR3 region has the DNA TGTGCCAGCAGTTTTTTGCGGGGGGGAGGCGGGGAGCTGTTTTTT.

The V call is TRBV28, the J call TRBJ2-7, with TRBD1 matching 7 bases. Trimming took 7 bases from V and 3 from J; bases not matched to a gene: 12. CDR1 MDHEN and CDR2 SYDVKM come from the germline V gene. The CDR3 contains 15 residues. CDR3 DNA sequence: TGTGCCAGCATGACCGAGGGACAGACCAACTACGAGCAGTACTTC. Its protein is CASMTEGQTNYEQYF.

This clonotype was detected many times. The chain uses TRBV30 and TRBJ2-3, with TRBD1 matching 7 bases. Unmatched junction bases numbered 7, after V lost 4 bases and J lost 9 bases. In germline, CDR1 is GTSNPN, CDR2 SVGIG (reference sequence). This CDR3 has 12 residues. The CDR3 DNA reads TGTGCCTGGACGGACTTACAGGGGACGCAGTATTTT. Its translation is CAWTDLQGTQYF.

The chain couples TRBV12-3 or TRBV12-4 to TRBJ2-7; TRBD1 might be the D (7 bases). This CDR3 spans 14 amino acids. Here the CDR3 reads CASGPRDSHYEQYF. In DNA form, the CDR3 reads TGTGCTAGCGGTCCGCGGGACAGCCACTACGAGCAGTACTTC.

This clonotype has at least ten counts. The chain carries TRBV7-2 and TRBJ2-7; tentative D call: TRBD1 (5 bases). The germline V and J ends were trimmed by 1 base and 3 bases, with 13 bases remaining between them. Germline V gene data show CDR1 as SGHTA and CDR2 as FQGNSA. The CDR3 totals 15 residues. In nucleotides, the CDR3 is TGTGCCAGCAGCTTAGAGCAGGGATGGGGCTACGAGCAGTACTTC. Amino acid sequence: CASSLEQGWGYEQYF.

This clonotype has a handful of counts. The rearrangement links TRBV13 to TRBJ2-5, with D possibly being TRBD1 (5 bases). CDR3 length equals 14 residues. Trimming removed 5 bases at V and 1 base at J, with 11 bases between. Germline CDR1 is PRHDT and CDR2 is FYEKMQ (reference sequence). The CDR3 DNA follows: TGTGCCAGCAGCGTCAGGGTTGGCCAAGAGACCCAGTACTTC. Protein: CASSVRVGQETQYF. The full variable domain, its missing parts supplied by reference TRBV13 and TRBJ2-5, is AAGVIQSPRHLIKEKRETATLKCYPIPRHDTVYWYQQGPGQDPQFLISFYEKMQSDKGSIPDRFSAQQFSDYHSELNMSSLELGDSALYFCASSVRVGQETQYFGPGTRLLVL.

This clonotype occurred a few times. The J gene is TRBJ1-2, the V gene TRBV6-6, with a weak D call TRBD1 (5 bases). V lost 5 bases to trimming and J lost 6 bases, with 7 bases between them. CDR1 and CDR2 from the germline V gene are MNHNY and SVGAGI (reference sequence). This CDR3 spans 11 amino acids. CDR3 nucleotides: TGTGCCAGCAGTCCGGGGGATGGCTACACCTTC. Its translation is CASSPGDGYTF.

This clonotype appeared once. The chain couples TRBV27 to TRBJ1-2; D remains unclear. Germline-derived CDR1 and CDR2 are MNHEY and SMNVEV (reference sequence). CDR3 length: 13 amino acids. Trimming cost V 4 bases and J 7 bases, with 13 bases left between them. DNA for the CDR3: TGTGCCAGCAGTTCCACTTGGATGAGTGGCTACACCTTC. It yields the protein CASSSTWMSGYTF.